This TCR beta chain emerged from a study of T cells in Graves' hyperthyroidism and ophthalmopathy. This clonotype was counted many times. Antigen unknown. Study outcomes and limitations: Appearing also in blood were most of the thyroid clonotypes expanded above 0.001.

It was RNA transcripts that yielded the amplified TCR beta CDR3 regions. Using the HTBI primer set, a first-round RT-PCR was run on the TCR CDR3. TCRdb analysed the multiplex PCR reads with MiXCR anew, one entry per CDR3 protein. The sample includes about 560,000 distinct CDR3 sequences, approximately 16% of them seen just once. Graves' hyperthyroidism without ophthalmopathy progression within 18 months was termed stable. Patients between 18 and 65 years old had hyperthyroidism, newly diagnosed and lasting under 2 months. Every diagnosis used clinical symptoms, serum thyroxine and TRAb, thyroid ultrasound and orbital computed tomography. The receptor comes from a woman aged 18-30 years with Graves' hyperthyroidism. Sequenced: blood.

This chain's CDR3 is CASSLEAPGTGLPQETQYF. The DNA for the CDR3 is TGTGCCAGCAGCTTAGAAGCCCCCGGGACAGGTCTCCCCCAAGAGACCCAGTACTTC. The rearrangement joins TRBV11-2 to TRBJ2-5; 8 bases are shared with TRBD1. The CDR3 has 19 amino acids. Germline-derived CDR1 and CDR2 are SGHAT and FQNNGV. After removal of 0 bases from V and 1 base from J, the junction contained 13 bases not matched to a gene.